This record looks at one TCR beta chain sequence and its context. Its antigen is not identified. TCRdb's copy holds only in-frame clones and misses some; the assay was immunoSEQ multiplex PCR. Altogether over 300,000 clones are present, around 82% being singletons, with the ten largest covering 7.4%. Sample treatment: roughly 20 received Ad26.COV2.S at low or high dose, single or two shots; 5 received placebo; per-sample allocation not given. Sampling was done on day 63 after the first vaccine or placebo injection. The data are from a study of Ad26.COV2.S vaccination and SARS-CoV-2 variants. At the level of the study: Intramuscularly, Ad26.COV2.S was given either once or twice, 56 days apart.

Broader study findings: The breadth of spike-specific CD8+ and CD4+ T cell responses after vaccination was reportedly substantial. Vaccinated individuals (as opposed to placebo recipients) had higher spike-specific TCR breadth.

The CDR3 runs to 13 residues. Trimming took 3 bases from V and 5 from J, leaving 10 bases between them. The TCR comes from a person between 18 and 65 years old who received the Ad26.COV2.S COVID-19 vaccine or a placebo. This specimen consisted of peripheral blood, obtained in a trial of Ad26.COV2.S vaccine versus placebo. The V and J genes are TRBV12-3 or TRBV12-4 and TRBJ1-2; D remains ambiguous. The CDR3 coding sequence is TGTGCCAGCAGTTTTTACGGCCTATATGGCTACACCTTC. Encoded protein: CASSFYGLYGYTF.